Below are 7 T cell receptor beta chains sequenced from a single sample in a study of post-analysis software for immune sequencing data (dated by TCRdb to the mid-2010s). Overall study results and their limits: Patients showed significantly higher frequencies than controls for several TRBV segments, among them TRBV5-6, TRBV5-1 and TRBV20-1.

Their specific antigens are unknown. Receptor amplification or capture employed PCR. Sequenced using an Illumina HiSeq 2500. To reduce PCR and sequencing biases, unique molecular identifiers were incorporated into the TCR beta cDNA libraries. Starting from the raw public reads, TCRdb applied fastp trimming at Q25, assembled clones with MiXCR and retained in-frame beta chains. One record per CDR3 amino acid sequence lists the most common genes and DNA. Within this sample are some 450,000 distinct CDR3 sequences, with 40% to 55% of them counted one time only. 12% of the sample lies in the top ten. Sequencing was performed on blood. Receptor source: a girl aged 10 to 17 with multiple sclerosis.

This clonotype was counted between two and nine times. This rearrangement joins TRBV27 to TRBJ2-6; perhaps D is TRBD1 or TRBD2 (6 bases each). V was shortened by 10 bases and J by 2 bases, with 18 bases between the two germline ends. The CDR3 runs to 16 residues. Looked up from germline, CDR1 is MNHEY and CDR2 is SMNVEV (reference sequence). This chain's CDR3 is CATNSPGAAGANVLTF. As DNA, the CDR3 is TGTGCCACCAATTCCCCGGGGGCAGCTGGGGCCAACGTCCTGACTTTC.

The chain has TRBV20-1 and TRBJ2-6; D might be TRBD2 (7 bases). CDR1 is DFQATT, CDR2 SNEGSKA, per germline (reference sequence). V shed 5 bases and J shed 3 bases, with 17 bases lying between them. The CDR3 is made up of 16 amino acids. CDR3 sequence (DNA): TGCAGTGCTGGGGGGGCAGGGTTGGTTGGGGCCAACGTCCTGACTTTC. This translates into CSAGGAGLVGANVLTF.

This chain connects TRBV9 to TRBJ2-2, with 8 bases fitting TRBD2. Germline V CDR1 and CDR2: SGDLS, YYNGEE. V shed 4 bases, J shed 2 bases, and the junction held 7 bases outside the gene matches. The CDR3 consists of 16 residues. The CDR3 bases are TGTGCCAGCAGCCCCACTAGCGGCGGAAACACCGGGGAGCTGTTTTTT. Amino acids: CASSPTSGGNTGELFF. The full variable domain, rest sourced from reference TRBV9 and TRBJ2-2, is DSGVTQTPKHLITATGQRVTLRCSPRSGDLSVYWYQQSLDQGLQFLIQYYNGEERAKGNILERFSAQQFPDLHSELNLSSLELGDSALYFCASSPTSGGNTGELFFGEGSRLTVL.

V and J are TRBV10-3 and TRBJ1-1, with D unresolved. Trimming cost V 0 bases and J 3 bases, with 11 bases left between them. Per the germline V gene, CDR1 is ENHRY and CDR2 is SYGVKD. The CDR3 runs 15 residues. The CDR3 reads CAISESTWVHTEAFF. The CDR3 DNA reads TGTGCCATCAGTGAGTCGACTTGGGTCCACACTGAAGCTTTCTTT.

The rearrangement links TRBV7-9 to TRBJ1-2; 9 bases are a match to TRBD1. From germline, CDR1 is SEHNR and CDR2 FQNEAQ (reference sequence). With V trimmed by 5 bases and J by 8 bases, 9 bases remained unmatched. This CDR3 comprises 14 residues. The CDR3 loop is CASSLRDRAWGYTF. The CDR3 DNA reads as TGTGCCAGCAGCCTCCGGGACAGGGCATGGGGCTACACCTTC.

This chain joins TRBV20-1 and TRBJ2-3; 12 nucleotides agree with TRBD2. Germline values: CDR1 DFQATT, CDR2 SNEGSKA (reference sequence). Unmatched junction bases numbered 7, after V lost 5 bases and J lost 4 bases. There are 15 residues in the CDR3. In DNA, the CDR3 is TGCAGTGCTCCTAGCGGGAGGGCCCTGGCAGATACGCAGTATTTT. Protein product: CSAPSGRALADTQYF.

The chain combines TRBV24-1 with TRBJ2-3, with D possibly being TRBD2 (5 bases). Looked up from germline, CDR1 is KGHDR and CDR2 is SFDVKD. V was clipped by 3 bases and J by 4 bases, with 7 bases between them. This CDR3 comprises 13 residues. The CDR3: CATSDSGADTQYF. CDR3 in DNA: TGTGCCACCAGTGATAGCGGCGCAGATACGCAGTATTTT.